These 30 T cell receptor beta chains were sequenced from one sample in a study of PD-1 blockade in classical Hodgkin lymphoma. Time point reported: newly diagnosed, previously untreated cHL patient sample. Negative magnetic selection isolated CD4+ T cells from thawed PBMCs. Assay used: immunoSEQ multiplex PCR; TCRdb lists only in-frame clones, some missing. This sample has 20,000 to 25,000 clones, with roughly 90% found just once. The source material was CD4+ T cells from blood. All receptors derive from a human donor with classical Hodgkin lymphoma.

The chain uses TRBV6-5 and TRBJ2-7; D is tentatively TRBD1 or TRBD2 (5 bases each). Looked up from germline, CDR1 is MNHEY and CDR2 is SVGAGI. V lost 4 bases and J lost 2, with 15 bases in between. The length of the CDR3 is 15 residues. In nucleotides, the CDR3 is TGTGCCAGCAGTTCCACGGGACGGAACCCCTACGAGCAGTACTTC. Translating gives CASSSTGRNPYEQYF.

This chain connects TRBV9 to TRBJ2-7; 9 nucleotides match TRBD2. The V gene's germline CDR1 is SGDLS and CDR2 YYNGEE. V was pared by 0 bases and J by 7 bases, with 17 bases of the junction left unmatched. The CDR3 length is 18 residues. The CDR3 sequence is CASSVALGGASGTIEQYF. As DNA, the CDR3 is TGTGCCAGCAGCGTAGCTTTAGGAGGGGCTAGCGGGACGATTGAGCAGTACTTC.

V is TRBV30 and J is TRBJ1-2, with TRBD1 matching 12 bases. CDR3 length: 13 amino acids. Germline-derived CDR1 and CDR2 are GTSNPN and SVGIG (reference sequence). Unmatched junction bases numbered 4, after V lost 3 bases and J lost 8 bases. This CDR3 reads CAWSAGTGGGYTF. CDR3 sequence (DNA): TGTGCCTGGAGCGCCGGGACAGGGGGCGGCTACACCTTC.

V is TRBV7-2 and J is TRBJ1-2; D unclear. The V gene's germline CDR1 is SGHTA and CDR2 FQGNSA. Deletions cut 3 bases from V and 0 bases from J, with 11 bases between. The CDR3 spans 15 residues. The CDR3 protein is CASSLGYIANYGYTF. As DNA, the CDR3 is TGTGCCAGCAGCTTGGGATATATAGCTAACTATGGCTACACCTTC.

The V call is TRBV28, the J call TRBJ1-2, with D tentatively TRBD1 (5 bases). Germline values: CDR1 MDHEN, CDR2 SYDVKM. The V gene lost 7 bases and the J gene lost 2 bases, with 8 bases spanning the gap. The CDR3 contains 12 residues. The CDR3 sequence is CASTGQNYGYTF. For the CDR3, the DNA is TGTGCCAGCACGGGGCAGAACTATGGCTACACCTTC.

The chain is built from TRBV2 and TRBJ1-1; a weak D match, TRBD1 (6 bases). Trimming stripped 6 bases from V and 10 bases from J, with 24 bases between. The CDR3 has 15 residues. The V gene's germline CDR1 is SNHLY and CDR2 FYNNEI. This CDR3 reads CASSELLTGFRLAFF. The CDR3 nucleotides are TGTGCCAGCAGCGAGCTTTTAACAGGGTTTCGGTTAGCTTTCTTT.

The V gene is TRBV18, the J gene TRBJ1-4; weak D call: TRBD1 (6 bases). The length of the CDR3 is 14 residues. The V end was cut by 4 bases, the J end by 3 bases, with 9 bases between. The germline V gene encodes CDR1 KGHSH and CDR2 LQKENI. Here the CDR3 DNA reads TGTGCCAGCTCACACAGGGATGCTAATGAAAAACTGTTTTTT. Encoded protein: CASSHRDANEKLFF.

This clone appeared a few times. This chain links TRBV7-2 with TRBJ1-6; no clear D. This CDR3 is built from 13 residues. Between the trimmed V and J ends, which lost 5 bases and 8 bases, there was a span of 10 bases. CDR1 and CDR2 (germline): SGHTA, FQGNSA. CDR3 bases: TGTGCCAGCAGCACTGACCCCGATTCACCCCTCCACTTT. Its protein product is CASSTDPDSPLHF.

The chain carries TRBV5-1 and TRBJ1-4; TRBD1 aligns across 8 bases. This CDR3 spans 13 amino acids. Germline V gene data show CDR1 as SGHRS and CDR2 as YFSETQ. With V trimmed by 4 bases and J by 7 bases, 3 bases remained unmatched. The CDR3 region has the DNA TGCGCCAGCAGCCTAGGGACAGGTGAAAAACTGTTTTTT. Encoded protein: CASSLGTGEKLFF.

The chain is built from TRBV5-1 and TRBJ2-3, with a possible D match to TRBD2 (6 bases). Germline V lookup: CDR1 SGHRS, CDR2 YFSETQ. The V and J ends lost 0 bases and 2 bases respectively, with 13 bases between them. This CDR3 has 16 amino acids. The CDR3 protein is CASSLGRGSSTDTQYF. The CDR3 DNA reads TGCGCCAGCAGCTTGGGACGGGGGAGCTCCACAGATACGCAGTATTTT.

This chain connects TRBV5-1 to TRBJ1-1; TRBD1 might be the D (6 bases). Germline values: CDR1 SGHRS, CDR2 YFSETQ. Between the trimmed V and J ends, which lost 3 bases and 5 bases, there was a span of 20 bases. There are 16 residues in the CDR3. The CDR3 nucleotides are TGCGCCAGCAGCTCCCCTTTTGCGAGAGGGGGAACTGAAGCTTTCTTT. Its protein is CASSSPFARGGTEAFF.

The chain is built from TRBV30 and TRBJ2-6; TRBD1 matches 7 bases. This CDR3 has 15 residues. V lost 0 bases, J lost 5 bases, and 4 bases stayed unmatched. Germline CDR1 reads GTSNPN; CDR2 reads SVGIG (reference sequence). CDR3 residues: CAWSVQGSRANVLTF. CDR3 bases: TGTGCCTGGAGTGTACAGGGGTCTCGGGCCAACGTCCTGACTTTC.

This clone was seen more than once but under ten times. This chain joins TRBV6-7 and TRBJ2-7; 10 positions agree with TRBD2. TRBV6-7 is annotated as an ORF whose role is uncertain. V gave up 8 bases and J gave up 2 bases; unmatched junction bases: 3. The CDR3 contains 13 residues. The CDR3 spells CASRTSGTYEQYF. CDR3 DNA sequence: TGTGCCAGCCGGACTAGCGGAACCTACGAGCAGTACTTC.

V gene TRBV4-1 combines with J gene TRBJ1-2, with D hard to call. Trimming cost V 2 bases and J 5 bases, with 9 bases left between them. Germline V gene sequence: CDR1 MGHRA, CDR2 YSYEKL. The CDR3 is 13 amino acids. The CDR3 DNA reads as TGCGCCAGCAGCCAACCCTGGATTTATGGCTACACCTTC. It is translated as CASSQPWIYGYTF.

The rearrangement joins TRBV28 to TRBJ2-5; D gene unclear. The CDR3 is made up of 14 amino acids. Germline V gene data show CDR1 as MDHEN and CDR2 as SYDVKM. With 1 base removed from V and 1 base from J, the gap between germline ends came to 7 bases. CDR3 in amino acids: CASSLYGFQETQYF. CDR3 nucleotide sequence: TGTGCCAGCAGTTTATACGGCTTCCAAGAGACCCAGTACTTC. Complete variable domain (other parts from reference TRBV28 and TRBJ2-5): DVKVTQSSRYLVKRTGEKVFLECVQDMDHENMFWYRQDPGLGLRLIYFSYDVKMKEKGDIPEGYSVSREKKERFSLILESASTNQTSMYLCASSLYGFQETQYFGPGTRLLVL.

The V and J genes are TRBV5-1 and TRBJ2-1; 10 nucleotides match TRBD2. This CDR3 spans 18 amino acids. Germline V gene lookup returns CDR1 SGHRS and CDR2 YFSETQ. With 0 bases clipped from V and 9 bases from J, the junction kept 15 bases outside the gene matches. The CDR3 coding sequence is TGCGCCAGCAGCTTGGTTCTAGCGGGAGATCCCCCAATCAGTGAGCAGTTCTTC. Residues: CASSLVLAGDPPISEQFF.

The rearrangement uses TRBV7-2 and TRBJ2-5; possible D gene TRBD1, 5 bases. The CDR3 runs to 16 residues. The V end lost 5 bases, the J end lost 7 bases, and 23 bases lay between the germline ends. Looked up from germline, CDR1 is SGHTA and CDR2 is FQGNSA. The CDR3 region has the DNA TGTGCCAGCAGCCCGATGGATTTGAGGTCAAGGGGGACCCAGTACTTC. Translation: CASSPMDLRSRGTQYF.

The chain employs TRBV5-1 and TRBJ2-5; D call uncertain. Between the trimmed V and J ends, which lost 1 base and 5 bases, there was a span of 9 bases. This CDR3 contains 13 residues. Germline loops: CDR1 SGHRS, CDR2 YFSETQ. CDR3 residues: CASSLREGETQYF. CDR3 DNA sequence: TGCGCCAGCAGCTTGAGGGAAGGGGAGACCCAGTACTTC.

The V call is TRBV2, the J call TRBJ2-7; the D gene is possibly TRBD1 (5 bases). Trimming cost V 4 bases and J 4 bases, with 14 bases left between them. CDR3 length: 14 amino acids. Germline loops: CDR1 SNHLY, CDR2 FYNNEI. The CDR3: CASSAGLSAYEQYF. CDR3 nucleotide sequence: TGTGCCAGCAGTGCAGGGCTAAGCGCATACGAGCAGTACTTC.

The chain recombines TRBV7-8 with TRBJ2-5; TRBD2 is a possible D gene (5 bases). Germline loops: CDR1 SGHVS, CDR2 FQNEAQ. The V end lost 5 bases, the J end lost 6 bases, and 19 bases lay between the germline ends. CDR3 size: 15 residues. The CDR3 coding sequence is TGTGCCAGCAGCACCGCGAGGGTGGGAGTAAAGACCCAGTACTTC. Residues: CASSTARVGVKTQYF.

This sequence joins TRBV28 and TRBJ2-7; 8 bases align to TRBD2. Per germline, CDR1 MDHEN and CDR2 SYDVKM. The J segment lost 3 bases and the V segment lost 5 bases, leaving 9 bases of the junction unmatched. The length of the CDR3 is 15 residues. The CDR3 loop reads CASSRSGSGGYEQYF. The CDR3 DNA is TGTGCCAGCAGTCGAAGCGGGAGTGGCGGCTACGAGCAGTACTTC. Full variable domain (missing parts from reference TRBV28 and TRBJ2-7): DVKVTQSSRYLVKRTGEKVFLECVQDMDHENMFWYRQDPGLGLRLIYFSYDVKMKEKGDIPEGYSVSREKKERFSLILESASTNQTSMYLCASSRSGSGGYEQYFGPGTRLTVT.

The rearrangement uses TRBV7-9 and TRBJ1-2, with D possibly TRBD1 on 5 matching bases. V was pared by 5 bases and J by 6 bases, with 13 bases between. This CDR3 contains 13 residues. Germline values: CDR1 SEHNR, CDR2 FQNEAQ (reference sequence). The CDR3 DNA reads as TGTGCCAGCAGCATTCTGGGGGGGGATGGCTACACCTTC. Its translation is CASSILGGDGYTF.

The chain employs TRBV30 and TRBJ1-1, with D possibly being TRBD1 (5 bases). This CDR3 spans 13 amino acids. Germline assignment: CDR1 GTSNPN and CDR2 SVGIG (reference sequence). The ends were cut back, 0 bases at V and 4 bases at J, with 9 bases in the middle. The CDR3 region has the DNA TGTGCCTGGAGTGTAGAGGGGATCACTGAAGCTTTCTTT. This gives the protein CAWSVEGITEAFF.

The chain carries TRBV7-9 and TRBJ2-5, with a tentative D call TRBD1 (6 bases). V was clipped by 4 bases and J by 4 bases, with 13 bases between them. In germline, CDR1 is SEHNR, CDR2 FQNEAQ (reference sequence). CDR3 length equals 14 residues. CDR3 sequence (DNA): TGTGCCAGCAGCTGGAAGGGACACCTAGAGACCCAGTACTTC. This translates into CASSWKGHLETQYF.

The chain carries TRBV5-1 and TRBJ1-4, with D hard to call. Germline V CDR1 and CDR2: SGHRS, YFSETQ. Trimming left V 0 bases short and J 1 base short, with 13 bases between. The CDR3 totals 17 residues. The CDR3 nucleotides read TGCGCCAGCAGCTTGGCTATACGGGGAGGAACTAATGAAAAACTGTTTTTT. This sequence encodes CASSLAIRGGTNEKLFF.

The rearrangement links TRBV4-2 to TRBJ2-5; 8 bases line up with TRBD2. The V and J ends lost 2 bases and 5 bases, in that order; junction bases with no gene match: 4. CDR1 LGHNA and CDR2 YNFKEQ come from the germline V gene. CDR3 length: 14 amino acids. CDR3 sequence reads: CASSQRGGWETQYF. CDR3 nucleotide sequence: TGTGCCAGCAGCCAACGGGGGGGTTGGGAGACCCAGTACTTC.

The chain uses TRBV27 and TRBJ1-5, with D hard to call. This CDR3 is 18 amino acids long. Deletions cut 0 bases from V and 5 bases from J, with 20 bases between. Germline V gene data show CDR1 as MNHEY and CDR2 as SMNVEV (reference sequence). CDR3 coding DNA: TGTGCCAGCAGTTTATCGAGGAGGCAAGGATATGGCGATCAGCCCCAGCATTTT. It codes for CASSLSRRQGYGDQPQHF.

V is TRBV5-1 and J is TRBJ2-4; D tentatively fits TRBD1 or TRBD2 (7 bases each). This CDR3 has 15 residues. Germline CDR1 and CDR2: SGHRS and YFSETQ. The V gene lost 3 bases and the J gene lost 9 bases, with 19 bases spanning the gap. CDR3 loop: CASSSQGGPRGIQYF. CDR3 DNA: TGCGCCAGCAGCTCCCAGGGGGGGCCGCGAGGCATTCAGTACTTC. The full variable domain, completed using reference TRBV5-1 and TRBJ2-4, is KAGVTQTPRYLIKTRGQQVTLSCSPISGHRSVSWYQQTPGQGLQFLFEYFSETQRNKGNFPGRFSGRQFSNSRSEMNVSTLELGDSALYLCASSSQGGPRGIQYFGAGTRLSVL.

The rearrangement links TRBV19 to TRBJ1-5; the D is unclear. Germline CDR1 is LNHDA and CDR2 is SQIVND (reference sequence). This CDR3 is 16 amino acids long. The V end was cut by 3 bases, the J end by 7 bases, with 19 bases between. DNA for the CDR3: TGTGCCAGTAGTATGGCCCGCCAATGGAGTAACCAGCCCCAGCATTTT. Translated: CASSMARQWSNQPQHF.

Only one count was recorded for this clone. This chain links TRBV4-1 with TRBJ2-7; 8 bases are a match to TRBD1. Germline CDR1 MGHRA, CDR2 YSYEKL. V gave up 3 bases and J gave up 4 bases; unmatched junction bases: 5. The CDR3 spans 14 residues. The CDR3 coding sequence is TGCGCCAGCAGCCAGGCAGGGGGCGGTTACGAGCAGTACTTC. It is translated as CASSQAGGGYEQYF.